This T cell receptor beta chain was identified during a study of OX40 agonist ivuxolimab in advanced cancers. Across the study: Eligibility admitted prior anti-PD-1, anti-PD-L1 or anti-CTLA-4 therapy; around 41% had some.

Sequenced by immunoSEQ multiplex PCR; TCRdb stores in-frame clones only, minus some. The sample lists about 130,000 clones, roughly 90% occurring once. General observations from the study: At 0.1 to 3.0 mg/kg and by week 6, CD4+ and CD8+ T cells in the blood had expanded clonally.

In regard to this clone: Its antigen is unidentified.

The sequencing here drew on CD4+ or CD8+ T cells sorted from blood, taken in a trial of the OX40 agonist ivuxolimab. This receptor was obtained from an adult with an advanced solid tumor such as melanoma, head and neck, liver or kidney cancer.

The CDR3 nucleotides are TGTGCCAGCAGTTTAGGTGGGACGGCCTCTGGAAACACCATATATTTT. This encodes CASSLGGTASGNTIYF. The chain is built from TRBV28 and TRBJ1-3; the D gene is possibly TRBD1 (5 bases). Trimming removed 2 bases at V and 0 bases at J, with 11 bases between. The germline gives CDR1 MDHEN, CDR2 SYDVKM. There are 16 residues in the CDR3. Combining the CDR3 with reference TRBV28 and TRBJ1-3 gives the whole variable domain DVKVTQSSRYLVKRTGEKVFLECVQDMDHENMFWYRQDPGLGLRLIYFSYDVKMKEKGDIPEGYSVSREKKERFSLILESASTNQTSMYLCASSLGGTASGNTIYFGEGSWLTVV.